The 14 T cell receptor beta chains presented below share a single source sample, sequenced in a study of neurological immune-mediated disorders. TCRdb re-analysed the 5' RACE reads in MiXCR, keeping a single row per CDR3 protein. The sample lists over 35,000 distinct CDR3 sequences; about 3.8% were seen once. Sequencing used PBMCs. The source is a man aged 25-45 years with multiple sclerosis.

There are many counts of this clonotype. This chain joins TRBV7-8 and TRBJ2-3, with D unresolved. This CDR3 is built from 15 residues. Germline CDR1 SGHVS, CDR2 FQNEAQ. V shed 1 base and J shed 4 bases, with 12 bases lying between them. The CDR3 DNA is TGTGCCAGCAGCTTAGGGGTTAGCAGCGCAGATACGCAGTATTTT. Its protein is CASSLGVSSADTQYF.

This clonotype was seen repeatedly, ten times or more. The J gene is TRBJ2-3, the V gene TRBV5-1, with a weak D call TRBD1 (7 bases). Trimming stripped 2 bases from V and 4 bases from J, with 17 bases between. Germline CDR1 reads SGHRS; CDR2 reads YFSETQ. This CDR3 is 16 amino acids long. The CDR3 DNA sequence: TGCGCCAGCAGCTTTACCGGGCAGGGGGGCGCAGATACGCAGTATTTT. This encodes CASSFTGQGGADTQYF.

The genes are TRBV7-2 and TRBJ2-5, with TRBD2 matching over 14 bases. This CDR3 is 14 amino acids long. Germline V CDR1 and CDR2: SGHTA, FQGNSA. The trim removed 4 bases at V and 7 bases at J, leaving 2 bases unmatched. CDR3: CASSSGLAGGTQYF. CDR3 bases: TGTGCCAGCAGCTCCGGACTAGCGGGGGGGACCCAGTACTTC.

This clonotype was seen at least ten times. CDR3: CATDEGGGPDTQYF. The CDR3 bases are TGTGCCACCGATGAAGGGGGTGGGCCAGATACGCAGTATTTT. The rearrangement links TRBV6-1 to TRBJ2-3, with a tentative D call TRBD1 (6 bases). Trimming shortened V by 10 bases and J by 4 bases, and 18 bases separated the two germline ends. There are 14 residues in the CDR3. Germline CDR1 reads MNHNS; CDR2 reads SASEGT.

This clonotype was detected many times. The CDR3 DNA reads TGTGCCAGCAGCCCGACAGGAGGCACAGATACGCAGTATTTT. Amino acid sequence: CASSPTGGTDTQYF. The rearrangement joins TRBV6-1 to TRBJ2-3, with a possible D match to TRBD1 (6 bases). CDR1 MNHNS and CDR2 SASEGT come from the germline V gene. The V and J ends lost 6 bases and 1 base respectively, with 11 bases between them. The CDR3 length is 14 residues.

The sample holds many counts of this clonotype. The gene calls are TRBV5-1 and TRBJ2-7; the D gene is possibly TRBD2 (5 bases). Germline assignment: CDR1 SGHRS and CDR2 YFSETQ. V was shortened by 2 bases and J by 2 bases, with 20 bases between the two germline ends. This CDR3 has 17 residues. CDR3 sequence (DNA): TGCGCCAGCAGCTTATCTACTAGTCTCCCTACCACCTACGAGCAGTACTTC. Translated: CASSLSTSLPTTYEQYF.

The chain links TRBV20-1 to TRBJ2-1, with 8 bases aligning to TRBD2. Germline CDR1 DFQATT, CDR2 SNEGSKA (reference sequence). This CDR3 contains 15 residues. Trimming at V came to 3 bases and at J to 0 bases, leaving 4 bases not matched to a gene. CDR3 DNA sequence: TGCAGTGCTAGGAGAGCGGGGGACTCCTACAATGAGCAGTTCTTC. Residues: CSARRAGDSYNEQFF.

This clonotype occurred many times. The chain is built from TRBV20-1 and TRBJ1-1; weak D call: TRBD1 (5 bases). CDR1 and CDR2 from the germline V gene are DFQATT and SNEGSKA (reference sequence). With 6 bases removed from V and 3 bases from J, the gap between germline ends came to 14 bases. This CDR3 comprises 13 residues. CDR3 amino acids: CSARGSNYTEAFF. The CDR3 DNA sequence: TGCAGTGCAAGGGGCTCCAATTACACTGAAGCTTTCTTT.

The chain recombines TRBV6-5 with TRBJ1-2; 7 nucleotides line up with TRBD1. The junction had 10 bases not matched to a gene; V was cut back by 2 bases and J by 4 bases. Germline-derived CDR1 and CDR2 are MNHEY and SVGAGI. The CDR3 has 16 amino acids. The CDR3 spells CASSYLQQGNTYGYTF. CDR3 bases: TGTGCCAGCAGTTACCTCCAACAGGGGAACACCTATGGCTACACCTTC.

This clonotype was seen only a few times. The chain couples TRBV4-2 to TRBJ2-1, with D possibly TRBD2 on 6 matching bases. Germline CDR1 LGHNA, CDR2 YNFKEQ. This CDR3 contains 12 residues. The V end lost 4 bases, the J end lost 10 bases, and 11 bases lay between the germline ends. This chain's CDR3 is CASSRSEGEQFF. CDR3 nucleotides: TGTGCCAGCAGCCGGTCGGAGGGAGAGCAGTTCTTC.

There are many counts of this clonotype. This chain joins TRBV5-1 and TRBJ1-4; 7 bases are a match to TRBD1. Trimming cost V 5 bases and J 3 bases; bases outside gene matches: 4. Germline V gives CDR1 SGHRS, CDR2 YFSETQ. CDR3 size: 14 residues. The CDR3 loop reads CASRIGTANEKLFF. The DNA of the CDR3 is TGCGCCAGCAGGATAGGGACAGCTAATGAAAAACTGTTTTTT.

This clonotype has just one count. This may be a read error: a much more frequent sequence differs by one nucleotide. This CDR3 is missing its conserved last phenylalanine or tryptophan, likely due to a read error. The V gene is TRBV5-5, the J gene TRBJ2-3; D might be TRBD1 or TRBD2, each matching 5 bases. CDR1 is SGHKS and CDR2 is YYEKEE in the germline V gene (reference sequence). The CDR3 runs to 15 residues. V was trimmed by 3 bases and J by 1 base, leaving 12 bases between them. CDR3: CASSYGGVRTDTQYS. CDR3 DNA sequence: TGTGCCAGCAGCTATGGGGGAGTGCGCACAGATACGCAGTATTCT.

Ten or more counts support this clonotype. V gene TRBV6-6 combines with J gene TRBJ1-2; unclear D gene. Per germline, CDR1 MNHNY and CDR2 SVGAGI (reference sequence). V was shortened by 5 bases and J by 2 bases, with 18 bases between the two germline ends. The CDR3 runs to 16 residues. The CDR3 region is CASSNYKAGGNYGYTF. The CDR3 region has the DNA TGTGCCAGCAGTAATTATAAAGCGGGAGGGAACTATGGCTACACCTTC.

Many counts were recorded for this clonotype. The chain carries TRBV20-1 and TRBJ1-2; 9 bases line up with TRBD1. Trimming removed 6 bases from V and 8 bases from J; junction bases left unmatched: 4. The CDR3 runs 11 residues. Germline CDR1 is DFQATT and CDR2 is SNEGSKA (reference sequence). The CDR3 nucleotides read TGCAGTGCCCGGACAGGGGACGGCTACACCTTC. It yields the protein CSARTGDGYTF.